Listed below are T cell receptor beta chains from one sample, sequenced in a study of vaccination and CD4 T cells after COVID-19. Their antigens remain unidentified. MiXCR, run by TCRdb on the PCR reads, gives a single entry per CDR3 protein. The repertoire consists of roughly 9,800 distinct CDR3 sequences, with around 59% occurring once and the leading ten covering approximately 16%. Sequences were obtained from CD4+ T cells from blood, cultured in vitro. All receptors derive from a human donor who had recovered from COVID-19. Each CDR3 is given with its conserved first and last residue. D genes are given only for firm matches. Clone size is stated in some rows and not others, as once, few, many or a class when expanded.

v_call,clone_size,j_call,d_call,cdr3_length,cdr3_aa,cdr3_nt
TRBV7-3,-,TRBJ2-1,-,14,CASSLAGSYNEQFF,TGTGCCAGCAGCTTAGCAGGGAGCTACAATGAGCAGTTCTTC
TRBV12-3/TRBV12-4,-,TRBJ1-1,-,14,CASRDPGRDTEAFF,TGTGCCAGCAGAGACCCTGGCAGGGACACTGAAGCTTTCTTT
TRBV6-2/TRBV6-3,few,TRBJ1-1,-,13,CASSIRVYTEAFF,TGTGCCAGCAGCATCAGGGTCTACACTGAAGCTTTCTTT
TRBV27,-,TRBJ1-6,TRBD1,15,CASSPQQGAASPLHF,TGTGCCAGCAGTCCCCAACAGGGGGCGGCTTCACCCCTCCACTTT
TRBV20-1,-,TRBJ2-3,-,12,CSGLKGRDTQYF,TGCAGTGGGTTGAAGGGACGGGATACGCAGTATTTT
TRBV6-1,-,TRBJ2-5,-,15,CASRHRGEAGETQYF,TGTGCCAGCAGACACCGCGGCGAGGCGGGAGAGACCCAGTACTTC
TRBV9,-,TRBJ2-2,-,13,CASSTLGTGELFF,TGTGCCAGCAGCACCCTCGGGACCGGGGAGCTGTTTTTT
TRBV20-1,-,TRBJ1-2,-,13,CSATAGTSAGYTF,TGCAGTGCCACGGCCGGGACGTCAGCAGGCTACACCTTC
TRBV5-1,-,TRBJ1-6,-,14,CASSLGTAYSPLHF,TGCGCCAGCAGCTTGGGGACAGCCTATTCACCCCTCCACTTT
TRBV7-9,-,TRBJ1-5,TRBD1,17,CASSLEQGPVYNQPQHF,TGTGCCAGCAGCTTAGAACAGGGGCCGGTTTACAATCAGCCCCAGCATTTT
TRBV20-1,few,TRBJ2-7,TRBD1,13,CSAQTGLRYEQYF,TGCAGTGCTCAGACAGGGCTCCGCTACGAGCAGTACTTC